This TCR beta chain derives from a study of T cells in Graves' hyperthyroidism and ophthalmopathy. PBMCs were derived from under 13 ml fresh peripheral blood. From RNA transcripts, TCR beta CDR3 regions were amplified. The HTBI set primed first-round TCR CDR3 RT-PCR. MiXCR, applied by TCRdb to the multiplex PCR reads, yields one record per CDR3 protein. In the table there are nearly 600,000 distinct CDR3 sequences, roughly 14% of which are singletons. The CDR3 is made up of 18 amino acids. The germline V gene has CDR1 SGHVS and CDR2 FQNEAQ. After removal of 6 bases from V and 5 bases from J, the junction contained 17 bases not matched to a gene. This clonotype was counted ten times or more.

This chain links TRBV7-8 with TRBJ2-7; 12 bases line up with TRBD2. The clonotype was recovered from a woman in her thirties with Graves' hyperthyroidism that later progressed to Graves' ophthalmopathy. The sequenced sample was blood. This CDR3 is CASRGLNSSGRARNEQYF. The CDR3 region has the DNA TGTGCCAGCAGGGGTCTAAATTCTAGCGGGAGGGCCAGAAACGAGCAGTACTTC.